A single sample is the source of the 8 T cell receptor beta chains below, sequenced in a study of T cell repertoires in cytomegalovirus infection. MiXCR was run by TCRdb on the reads, yielding one entry per CDR3 protein. The data contain about 250,000 distinct CDR3 sequences, about 17% of them seen just once; the ten biggest clones take up around half. Source material: CD8+ T cells from PBMCs. All receptors come from a human donor in good health (CMV status not recorded). Some clones in this sample may be carry-over from other donors' samples.

The chain employs TRBV29-1 and TRBJ1-1, with D maybe TRBD1 (5 bases). The CDR3 covers 10 residues. V was pared by 7 bases and J by 6 bases, with 9 bases between. Germline V gives CDR1 SQVTM, CDR2 ANQGSEA. The DNA of the CDR3 is TGCAGCGCCCAGGGAGCTGAAGCTTTCTTT. Protein sequence: CSAQGAEAFF.

CDR3 sequence reads: CASSLEHVEQFF. DNA of the CDR3: TGTGCCAGCAGCTTAGAGCACGTAGAGCAGTTCTTC. The chain combines TRBV11-2 with TRBJ2-1; D is uncertain. The CDR3 spans 12 residues. CDR1 and CDR2 from the germline V gene are SGHAT and FQNNGV. V was pared by 0 bases and J by 10 bases, with 7 bases between.

The rearrangement links TRBV28 to TRBJ1-1; D is possibly TRBD1 (6 bases). Germline CDR1 is MDHEN and CDR2 is SYDVKM. Trimming stripped 7 bases from V and 6 bases from J, with 12 bases between. This CDR3 has 12 amino acids. This CDR3 is CASTGAKAEAFF. The DNA of the CDR3 is TGTGCCAGCACGGGGGCCAAGGCTGAAGCTTTCTTT.

This clonotype has ten or more counts. The CDR3 nucleotides read TGCAGCGTTGGAAAGACCGGGACCCAGCAGTTCTTC. This sequence encodes CSVGKTGTQQFF. This sequence joins TRBV29-1 and TRBJ2-1; perhaps D is TRBD1 or TRBD2 (5 bases each). This CDR3 comprises 12 residues. Trimming took 4 bases from V and 11 from J, leaving 15 bases between them. Germline CDR1 and CDR2: SQVTM and ANQGSEA.

This clonotype was observed many times. This chain joins TRBV7-3 and TRBJ2-1; 10 bases align to TRBD1. CDR3 length: 15 amino acids. Germline V CDR1 and CDR2: SGHTA, FQGTGA. Trimming at V came to 5 bases and at J to 4 bases, leaving 5 bases not matched to a gene. CDR3 bases: TGTGCCAGCAGCGCCCGGGACAGGGGATACAATGAGCAGTTCTTC. It encodes CASSARDRGYNEQFF. Drawing the rest from reference TRBV7-3 and TRBJ2-1, the complete variable domain is GAGVSQTPSNKVTEKGKYVELRCDPISGHTALYWYRQSLGQGPEFLIYFQGTGAADDSGLPNDRFFAVRPEGSVSTLKIQRTERGDSAVYLCASSARDRGYNEQFFGPGTRLTVL.

The rearrangement uses TRBV4-1 and TRBJ1-5, with a tentative D call TRBD1 (5 bases). The CDR3 sequence is 15 residues long. V was cut by 0 bases and J by 6 bases, with 12 bases left in between. Germline lookup yields CDR1 MGHRA and CDR2 YSYEKL. The CDR3: CASSQEPREGQPQHF. The CDR3 nucleotides are TGCGCCAGCAGCCAAGAGCCCAGGGAGGGTCAGCCCCAGCATTTT.

The chain is built from TRBV10-3 and TRBJ1-2; the D is unclear. This CDR3 has 16 residues. Germline lookup yields CDR1 ENHRY and CDR2 SYGVKD. V was clipped by 2 bases and J by 4 bases, with 17 bases between them. CDR3 nucleotide sequence: TGTGCCATCAGTGAGGAGGGCGGAGGGCTCGGCTATGGCTACACCTTC. Translation: CAISEEGGGLGYGYTF.

This clonotype came up many times. The gene calls are TRBV12-3 or TRBV12-4 and TRBJ2-1; 8 nucleotides align to TRBD1. This CDR3 comprises 14 residues. V shed 2 bases and J 4 bases; nucleotides not matched to a gene: 1. The CDR3 is CASSLQGAYNEQFF. The CDR3 DNA reads as TGTGCCAGCAGTTTACAGGGGGCATACAATGAGCAGTTCTTC.